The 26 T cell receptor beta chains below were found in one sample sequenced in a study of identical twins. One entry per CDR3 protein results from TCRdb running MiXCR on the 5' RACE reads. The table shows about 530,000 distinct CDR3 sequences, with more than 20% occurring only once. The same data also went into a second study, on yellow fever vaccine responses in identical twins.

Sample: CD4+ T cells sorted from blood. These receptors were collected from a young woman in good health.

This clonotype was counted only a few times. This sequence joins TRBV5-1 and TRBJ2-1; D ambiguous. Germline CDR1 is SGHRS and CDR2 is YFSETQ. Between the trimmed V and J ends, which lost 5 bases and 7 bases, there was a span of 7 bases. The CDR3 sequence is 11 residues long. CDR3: CASRNNNEQFF. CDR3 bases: TGCGCCAGCAGGAACAATAATGAGCAGTTCTTC. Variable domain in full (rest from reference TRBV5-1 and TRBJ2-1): KAGVTQTPRYLIKTRGQQVTLSCSPISGHRSVSWYQQTPGQGLQFLFEYFSETQRNKGNFPGRFSGRQFSNSRSEMNVSTLELGDSALYLCASRNNNEQFFGPGTRLTVL.

The DNA for the CDR3 is TGTGCCAGCAGCTTTTTGGGAATCGTGGAGACCCAGTACTTC. This gives the protein CASSFLGIVETQYF. The chain recombines TRBV11-1 with TRBJ2-5, with no clear D. There are 14 residues in the CDR3. Germline CDR1 is SGHAT and CDR2 is FQDESV (reference sequence). Trimming left V 3 bases short and J 5 bases short, with 13 bases between.

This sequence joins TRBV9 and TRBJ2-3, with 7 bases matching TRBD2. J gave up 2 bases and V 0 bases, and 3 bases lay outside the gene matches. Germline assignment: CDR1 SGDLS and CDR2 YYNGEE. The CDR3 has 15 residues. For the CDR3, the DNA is TGTGCCAGCAGCGTAGTTGCGGGAGTCACAGATACGCAGTATTTT. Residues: CASSVVAGVTDTQYF. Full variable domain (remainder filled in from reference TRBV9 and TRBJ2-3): DSGVTQTPKHLITATGQRVTLRCSPRSGDLSVYWYQQSLDQGLQFLIQYYNGEERAKGNILERFSAQQFPDLHSELNLSSLELGDSALYFCASSVVAGVTDTQYFGPGTRLTVL.

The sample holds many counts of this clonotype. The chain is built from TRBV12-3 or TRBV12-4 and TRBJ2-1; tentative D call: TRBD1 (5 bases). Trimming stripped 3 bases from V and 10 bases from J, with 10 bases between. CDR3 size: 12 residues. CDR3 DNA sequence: TGTGCCAGCAGTTTCGACAGTTTAGAGCAGTTCTTC. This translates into CASSFDSLEQFF.

The CDR3 here is CASSPGTGRWNEQFF. CDR3 sequence (DNA): TGTGCCAGCAGCCCCGGGACAGGGCGGTGGAATGAGCAGTTCTTC. The chain employs TRBV7-2 and TRBJ2-1, with 9 bases fitting TRBD1. Per the germline V gene, CDR1 is SGHTA and CDR2 is FQGNSA. V lost 5 bases and J lost 7; bases outside the gene matches: 9. The CDR3 sequence is 15 residues long.

The CDR3 region is CASSYGQQGGTEAFF. The CDR3 region has the DNA TGTGCCAGCAGTTACGGCCAGCAGGGAGGCACTGAAGCTTTCTTT. The chain combines TRBV6-5 with TRBJ1-1, with TRBD1 as a possible D gene (5 bases). Trimming took 2 bases from V and 4 from J, leaving 14 bases between them. Germline CDR1 reads MNHEY; CDR2 reads SVGAGI. The CDR3 extends over 15 amino acids.

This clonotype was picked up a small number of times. CDR3 bases: TGTGCCAGCAGCTCCCGGGACAGGGGGCTCCAAGAGACCCAGTACTTC. Its protein product is CASSSRDRGLQETQYF. The chain links TRBV6-1 to TRBJ2-5; 12 positions match TRBD1. The CDR3 runs 16 residues. V was pared by 6 bases and J by 1 base, with 6 bases of the junction left unmatched. Germline CDR1 and CDR2: MNHNS and SASEGT.

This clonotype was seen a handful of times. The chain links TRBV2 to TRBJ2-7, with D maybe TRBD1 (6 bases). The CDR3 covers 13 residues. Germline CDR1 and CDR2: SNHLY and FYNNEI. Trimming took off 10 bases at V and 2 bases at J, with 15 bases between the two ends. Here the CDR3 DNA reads TGTGCCACCAGCGTTGGACAGACCTACGAGCAGTACTTC. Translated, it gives CATSVGQTYEQYF.

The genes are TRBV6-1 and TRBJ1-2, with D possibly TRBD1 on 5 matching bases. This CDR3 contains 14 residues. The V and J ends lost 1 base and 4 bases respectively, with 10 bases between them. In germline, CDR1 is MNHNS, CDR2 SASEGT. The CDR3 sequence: CASSEVRGSYGYTF. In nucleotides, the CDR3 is TGTGCCAGCAGTGAAGTGAGGGGTAGCTATGGCTACACCTTC.

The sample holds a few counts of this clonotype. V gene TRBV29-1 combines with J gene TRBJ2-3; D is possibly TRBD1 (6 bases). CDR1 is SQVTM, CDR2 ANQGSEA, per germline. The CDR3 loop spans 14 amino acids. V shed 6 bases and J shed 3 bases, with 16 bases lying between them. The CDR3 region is CSVRARDTTDTQYF. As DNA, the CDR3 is TGCAGCGTCCGAGCCAGGGACACGACAGATACGCAGTATTTT.

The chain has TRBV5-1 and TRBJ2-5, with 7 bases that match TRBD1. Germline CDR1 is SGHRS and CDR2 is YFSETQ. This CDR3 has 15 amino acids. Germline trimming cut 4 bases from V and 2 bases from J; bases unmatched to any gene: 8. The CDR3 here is CASSPGQALQETQYF. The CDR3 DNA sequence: TGCGCCAGCAGCCCAGGACAGGCCCTACAAGAGACCCAGTACTTC.

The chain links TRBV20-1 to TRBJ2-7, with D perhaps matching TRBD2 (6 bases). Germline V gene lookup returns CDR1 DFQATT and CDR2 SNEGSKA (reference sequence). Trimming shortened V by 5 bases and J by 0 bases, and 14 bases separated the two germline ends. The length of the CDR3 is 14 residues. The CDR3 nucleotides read TGCAGTGCTTCGGACTACTTGAGCTCCTACGAGCAGTACTTC. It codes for CSASDYLSSYEQYF.

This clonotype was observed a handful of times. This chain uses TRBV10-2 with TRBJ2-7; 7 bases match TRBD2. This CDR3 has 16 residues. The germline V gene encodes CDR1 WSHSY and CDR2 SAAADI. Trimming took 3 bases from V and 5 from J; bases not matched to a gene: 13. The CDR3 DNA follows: TGCGCCAGCAGTGATCGCGGGGGAGGGTTCCGAGACGAGCAGTACTTC. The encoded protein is CASSDRGGGFRDEQYF.

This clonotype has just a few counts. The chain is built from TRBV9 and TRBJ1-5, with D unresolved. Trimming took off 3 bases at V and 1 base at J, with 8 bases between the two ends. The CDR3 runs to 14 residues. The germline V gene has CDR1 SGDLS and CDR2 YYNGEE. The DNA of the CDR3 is TGTGCCAGCAGCGACGGATGGAGCAATCAGCCCCAGCATTTT. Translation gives CASSDGWSNQPQHF.

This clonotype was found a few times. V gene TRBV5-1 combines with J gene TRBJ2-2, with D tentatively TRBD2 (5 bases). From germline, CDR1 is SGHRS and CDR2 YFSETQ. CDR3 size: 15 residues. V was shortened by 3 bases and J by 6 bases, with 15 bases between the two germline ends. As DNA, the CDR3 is TGCGCCAGCAGCTCGCGGGCCTCCTCCCCCGGGGAGCTGTTTTTT. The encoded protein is CASSSRASSPGELFF.

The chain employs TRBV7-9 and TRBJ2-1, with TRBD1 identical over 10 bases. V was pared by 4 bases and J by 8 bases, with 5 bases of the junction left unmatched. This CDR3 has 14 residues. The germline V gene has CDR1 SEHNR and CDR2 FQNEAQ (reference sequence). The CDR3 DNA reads TGTGCCAGCAGCTCGGGACAGGGGAAGGATGAGCAGTTCTTC. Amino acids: CASSSGQGKDEQFF.

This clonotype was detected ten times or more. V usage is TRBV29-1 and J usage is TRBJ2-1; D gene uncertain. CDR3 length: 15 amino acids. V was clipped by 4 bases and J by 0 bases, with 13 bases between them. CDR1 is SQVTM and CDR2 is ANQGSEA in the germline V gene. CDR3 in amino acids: CSVAEVGSSYNEQFF. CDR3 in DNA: TGCAGCGTTGCTGAAGTGGGCAGCTCCTACAATGAGCAGTTCTTC.

CDR3 in DNA: TGTGCCAGCAGTGGGGACAGGGGTAAAGACGGGACTAGACTCTACGAGCAGTACTTC. It yields the protein CASSGDRGKDGTRLYEQYF. The V call is TRBV6-1, the J call TRBJ2-7; 10 bases match TRBD1. The CDR3 covers 19 residues. From germline, CDR1 is MNHNS and CDR2 SASEGT. The trim removed 4 bases at V and 3 bases at J, leaving 18 bases unmatched.

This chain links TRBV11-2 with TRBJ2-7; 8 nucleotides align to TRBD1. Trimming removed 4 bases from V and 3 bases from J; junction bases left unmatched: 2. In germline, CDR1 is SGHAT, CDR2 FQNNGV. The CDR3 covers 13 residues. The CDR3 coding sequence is TGTGCCAGCAGCTCACAGGGGGTCTACGAGCAGTACGTC. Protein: CASSSQGVYEQYV.

The CDR3: CSASAGLAGETQYF. In DNA form, the CDR3 reads TGCAGTGCTAGTGCCGGACTAGCGGGAGAGACCCAGTACTTC. The rearrangement uses TRBV20-1 and TRBJ2-5, with 11 positions matching TRBD2. Germline CDR1 and CDR2: DFQATT and SNEGSKA (reference sequence). After removal of 3 bases from V and 4 bases from J, the junction contained 4 bases not matched to a gene. This CDR3 comprises 14 residues.

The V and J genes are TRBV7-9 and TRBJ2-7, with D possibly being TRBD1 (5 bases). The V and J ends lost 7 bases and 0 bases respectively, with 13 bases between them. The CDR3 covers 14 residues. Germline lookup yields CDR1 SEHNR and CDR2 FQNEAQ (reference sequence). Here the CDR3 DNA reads TGTGCCAGCAATCCGACAGCTAGCTCCTACGAGCAGTACTTC. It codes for CASNPTASSYEQYF.

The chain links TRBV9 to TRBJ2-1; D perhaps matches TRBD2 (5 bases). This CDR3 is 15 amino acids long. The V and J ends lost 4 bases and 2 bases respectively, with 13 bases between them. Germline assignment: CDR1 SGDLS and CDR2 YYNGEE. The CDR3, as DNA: TGTGCCAGCAGCCCAGAGGGAGTTCCCTACAATGAGCAGTTCTTC. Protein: CASSPEGVPYNEQFF.

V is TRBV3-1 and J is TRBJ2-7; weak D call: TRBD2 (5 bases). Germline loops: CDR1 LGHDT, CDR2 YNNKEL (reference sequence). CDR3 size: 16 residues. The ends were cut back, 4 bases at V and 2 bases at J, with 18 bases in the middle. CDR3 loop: CASSLWPSGNAYEQYF. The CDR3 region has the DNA TGTGCCAGCAGCCTATGGCCGAGCGGAAACGCCTACGAGCAGTACTTC.

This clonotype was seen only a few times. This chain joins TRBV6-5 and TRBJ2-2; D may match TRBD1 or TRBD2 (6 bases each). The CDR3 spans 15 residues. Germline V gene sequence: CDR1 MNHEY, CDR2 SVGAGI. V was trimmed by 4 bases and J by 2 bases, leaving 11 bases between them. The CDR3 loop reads CASSLEGVNTGELFF. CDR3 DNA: TGTGCCAGCAGTTTGGAGGGGGTAAACACCGGGGAGCTGTTTTTT.

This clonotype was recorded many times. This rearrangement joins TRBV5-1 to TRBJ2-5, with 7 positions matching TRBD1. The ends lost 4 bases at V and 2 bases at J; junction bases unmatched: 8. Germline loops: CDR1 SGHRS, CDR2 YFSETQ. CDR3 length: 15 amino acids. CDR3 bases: TGCGCCAGCAGCAGAACCGGGACAGAACAAGAGACCCAGTACTTC. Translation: CASSRTGTEQETQYF.

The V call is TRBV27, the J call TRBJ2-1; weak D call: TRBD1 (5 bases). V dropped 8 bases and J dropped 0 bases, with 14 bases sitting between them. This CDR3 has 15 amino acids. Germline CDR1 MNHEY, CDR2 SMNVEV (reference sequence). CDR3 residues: CASSSGLGSYNEQFF. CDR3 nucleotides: TGTGCCAGCTCCTCAGGGTTAGGCTCCTACAATGAGCAGTTCTTC.